This TCR beta chain was profiled in a study of T cell repertoires in cytomegalovirus infection. Regarding the study as a whole: HLA-C-restricted TCR beta clonotypes specific for CMV led the ex vivo response.

Via MiXCR, TCRdb re-called the reads, giving one row per CDR3 protein. The profile shows approximately 910,000 distinct CDR3 sequences, around 32% of them singletons. Details on this clonotype: Its antigen is not known. A much larger clone differs by one base, so this may be a read error.

The material was cultured CD8+ T cells from PBMCs, obtained from culture after CMV antigen stimulation. The receptor's source is a human donor in good health (CMV status not recorded). Some clones in this sample may be carry-over from other donors' samples.

The CDR3: CANKLAGTYNEQFF. CDR3 coding DNA: TGTGCCAACAAACTAGCGGGTACCTACAATGAGCAGTTCTTC. The chain links TRBV7-8 to TRBJ2-1; TRBD2 matches at 9 bases. The CDR3 is 14 amino acids. Trimming took 10 bases from V and 2 from J; bases not matched to a gene: 6. Looked up from germline, CDR1 is SGHVS and CDR2 is FQNEAQ.